The sequence of this T cell receptor beta chain was determined in a study of a mutant IDH1 vaccine in newly diagnosed glioma. Study context: Initiation of the vaccine course occurred 4-6 weeks after radiotherapy alone, or alongside temozolomide cycles. Previous care, which was radiotherapy, temozolomide, or both, most often involved both.

TCRdb's copy holds only in-frame clones and misses some; the assay was immunoSEQ multiplex PCR. This table holds 40,000 to 50,000 clones, 75% to 90% found once. With 8 bases removed from V and 7 bases from J, the gap between germline ends came to 15 bases. CDR1 is SNHLY, CDR2 FYNNEI, per germline. CDR3 length equals 12 residues. About this clone itself: Its target is not known.

General study findings and limits: Vaccine-induced responses were seen in 93.3% of patients, spanning several MHC alleles.

The time point: week 5, during vaccination. Vaccinated patients received 300 ug of mutant IDH1 20-mer peptide per dose, with topical imiquimod. This specimen consisted of PBMCs, obtained from a glioma patient whose treatment included an IDH1 peptide vaccine. This chain joins TRBV2 and TRBJ2-7; D is possibly TRBD1 or TRBD2 (5 bases each). The clonotype originates from a man between 35 and 55 years old with glioma. In DNA form, the CDR3 reads TGTGCCAGCGCCAGGATTGGGGGTGAGCAGTACTTC. It yields the protein CASARIGGEQYF.